This T cell receptor beta chain was profiled in a study of chemoradiotherapy in HPV16-positive cancers. Repertoires were sampled repeatedly during chemoradiotherapy. Study-level points and caveats: The functional HPV-specific definition rests on just a couple of HPV16-positive patients. In HPV16-positive patients, HPV-responsive T-cell expansion tracked better recurrence-free survival.

Of note for this clone: Its target is not known.

The assay was immunoSEQ multiplex PCR, and TCRdb's table has in-frame clones only and misses some. Of around 62,000 clones listed, 88% are singletons. This clonotype was obtained from a human donor with HPV-associated anogenital cancer. The sequences come from blood, collected from a patient who underwent chemoradiotherapy.

The CDR3 DNA sequence: TGTGCCAGCAGTTACTCGAGAGGTCCTGAGCAGTTCTTC. Protein product: CASSYSRGPEQFF. The chain has TRBV6-5 and TRBJ2-1; D is uncertain. Germline V gene sequence: CDR1 MNHEY, CDR2 SVGAGI. CDR3 length: 13 amino acids. The germline V and J ends were trimmed by 0 bases and 9 bases, with 9 bases remaining between them.